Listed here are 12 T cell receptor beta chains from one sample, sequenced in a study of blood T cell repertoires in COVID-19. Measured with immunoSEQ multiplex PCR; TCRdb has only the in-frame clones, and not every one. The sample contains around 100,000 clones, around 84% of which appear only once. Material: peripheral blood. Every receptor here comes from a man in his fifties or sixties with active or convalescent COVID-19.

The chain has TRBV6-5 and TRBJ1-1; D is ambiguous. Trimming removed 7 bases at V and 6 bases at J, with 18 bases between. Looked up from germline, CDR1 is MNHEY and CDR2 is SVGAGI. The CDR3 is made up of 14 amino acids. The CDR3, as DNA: TGTGCCAGCAAACCCCTAGGACGGGAACCTGAAGCTTTCTTT. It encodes CASKPLGREPEAFF.

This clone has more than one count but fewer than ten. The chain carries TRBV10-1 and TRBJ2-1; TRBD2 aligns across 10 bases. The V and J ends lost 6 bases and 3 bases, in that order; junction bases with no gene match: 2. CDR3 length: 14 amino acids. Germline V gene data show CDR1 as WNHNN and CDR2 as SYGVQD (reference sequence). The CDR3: CASRSSGGYNEQFF. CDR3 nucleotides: TGCGCCAGCAGATCTAGCGGGGGCTACAATGAGCAGTTCTTC.

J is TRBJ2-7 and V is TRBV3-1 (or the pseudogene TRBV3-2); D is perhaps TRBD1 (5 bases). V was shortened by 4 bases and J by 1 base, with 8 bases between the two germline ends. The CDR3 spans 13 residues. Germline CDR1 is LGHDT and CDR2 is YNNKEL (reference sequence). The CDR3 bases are TGTGCCAGCAGCCGCCGACAGTCCTACGAGCAGTACTTC. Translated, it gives CASSRRQSYEQYF.

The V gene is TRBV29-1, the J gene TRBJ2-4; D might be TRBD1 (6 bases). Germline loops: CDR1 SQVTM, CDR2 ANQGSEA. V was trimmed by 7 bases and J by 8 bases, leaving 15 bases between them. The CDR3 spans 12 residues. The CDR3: CSGTKQGHIQYF. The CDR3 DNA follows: TGCAGCGGAACCAAACAGGGCCACATTCAGTACTTC.

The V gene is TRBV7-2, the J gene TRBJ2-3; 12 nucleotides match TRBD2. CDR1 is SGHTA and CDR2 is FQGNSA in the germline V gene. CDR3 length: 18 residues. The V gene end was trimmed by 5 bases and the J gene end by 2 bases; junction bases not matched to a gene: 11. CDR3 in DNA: TGTGCCAGCAGCCCCACGGGTACTAGCGGGGGGTCCACAGATACGCAGTATTTT. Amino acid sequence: CASSPTGTSGGSTDTQYF.

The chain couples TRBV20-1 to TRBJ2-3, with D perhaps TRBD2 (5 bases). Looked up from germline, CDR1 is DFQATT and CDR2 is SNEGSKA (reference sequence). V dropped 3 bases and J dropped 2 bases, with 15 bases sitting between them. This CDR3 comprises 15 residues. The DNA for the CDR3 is TGCAGTGCTAGTCCAGACCCGGGGATCACAGATACGCAGTATTTT. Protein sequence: CSASPDPGITDTQYF.

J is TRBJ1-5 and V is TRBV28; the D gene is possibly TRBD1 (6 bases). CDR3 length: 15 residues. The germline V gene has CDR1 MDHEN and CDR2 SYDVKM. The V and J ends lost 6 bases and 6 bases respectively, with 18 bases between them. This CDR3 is CASSSMGAPSQPQHF. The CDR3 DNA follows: TGTGCCAGCAGCTCGATGGGGGCGCCAAGTCAGCCCCAGCATTTT. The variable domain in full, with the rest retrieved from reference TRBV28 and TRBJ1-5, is DVKVTQSSRYLVKRTGEKVFLECVQDMDHENMFWYRQDPGLGLRLIYFSYDVKMKEKGDIPEGYSVSREKKERFSLILESASTNQTSMYLCASSSMGAPSQPQHFGDGTRLSIL.

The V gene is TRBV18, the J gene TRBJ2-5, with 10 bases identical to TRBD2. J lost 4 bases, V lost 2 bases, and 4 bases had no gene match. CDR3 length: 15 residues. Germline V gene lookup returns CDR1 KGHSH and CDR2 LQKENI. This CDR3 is CASSPLAGGPETQYF. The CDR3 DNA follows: TGTGCCAGCTCACCATTAGCGGGGGGCCCAGAGACCCAGTACTTC.

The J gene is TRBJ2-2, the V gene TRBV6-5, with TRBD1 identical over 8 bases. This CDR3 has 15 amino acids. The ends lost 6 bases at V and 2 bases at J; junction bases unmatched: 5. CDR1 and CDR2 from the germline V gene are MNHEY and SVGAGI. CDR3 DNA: TGTGCCAGCAGGTGGGGACAGGCCAACACCGGGGAGCTGTTTTTT. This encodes CASRWGQANTGELFF.

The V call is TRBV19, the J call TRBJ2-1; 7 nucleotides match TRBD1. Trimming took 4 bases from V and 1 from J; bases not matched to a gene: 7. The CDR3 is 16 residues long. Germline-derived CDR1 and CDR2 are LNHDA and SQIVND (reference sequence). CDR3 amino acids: CASSSSGTESYNEQFF. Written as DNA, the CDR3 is TGTGCCAGTAGTAGCTCCGGGACAGAGTCCTACAATGAGCAGTTCTTC.

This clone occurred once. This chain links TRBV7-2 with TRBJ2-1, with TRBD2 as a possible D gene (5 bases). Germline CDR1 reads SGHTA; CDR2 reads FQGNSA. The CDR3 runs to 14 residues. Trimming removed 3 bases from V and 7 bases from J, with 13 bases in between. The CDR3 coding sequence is TGTGCCAGCAGCTTCAGAGTCCGAGGGAATGAGCAGTTCTTC. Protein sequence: CASSFRVRGNEQFF.

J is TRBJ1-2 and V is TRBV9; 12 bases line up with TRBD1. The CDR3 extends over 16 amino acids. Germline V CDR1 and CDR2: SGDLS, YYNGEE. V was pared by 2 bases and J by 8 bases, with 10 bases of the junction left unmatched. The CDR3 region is CASSVGQGAYGAGYTF. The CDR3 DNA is TGTGCCAGCAGCGTGGGACAGGGGGCTTACGGGGCGGGCTACACCTTC.